This T cell receptor (beta chain) was identified in a study of prognosis after radiotherapy for stage I lung cancer. In its sample, this clonotype was seen many times. As yet, its antigen is unknown. Two-round multiplex PCR, the amplification method, yielded TCR beta CDR3 from genomic DNA. Gene-specific TRBV and TRBJ primers were used in PCR round one. Using its own MiXCR run on the multiplex PCR reads, TCRdb lists one record per CDR3 protein. The sample has roughly 30,000 distinct CDR3 sequences, about 31% seen once; the top ten hold roughly 27%. Peripheral venous blood was drawn in roughly 5.8-milliliter volumes, with a draw taken at each of two separate time points. The V end lost 2 bases, the J end lost 1 base, and 5 bases lay between the germline ends. Per germline, CDR1 SGHDT and CDR2 YYEEEE. The CDR3 sequence is 13 residues long. Study-wide points: Whether the expanded TCR clones were tumor-specific was not determined.

The TCR comes from a donor over 45 with non-small cell lung cancer. The source was PBMCs, collected before or after stereotactic body radiation therapy (not recorded which). This chain joins TRBV5-6 and TRBJ2-3; D ambiguous. In nucleotides, the CDR3 is TGTGCCAGCAGCTTTTCAGGCACAGATACGCAGTATTTT. It codes for CASSFSGTDTQYF.